The 19 T cell receptor beta chains given below trace back to one sample, sequenced in a study of cytomegalovirus exposure and HLA in healthy donors. Amplification used 60 Vbeta primers and 13 Jbeta primers. Clones were sequenced by immunoSEQ multiplex PCR, and TCRdb holds only the in-frame ones, with some missing. Of 150,000 or so clones listed, roughly 83% are singletons. Sequences were obtained from PBMCs. The receptors derive from a man aged 25 to 40 in good health and CMV-seropositive.

The genes are TRBV10-1 and TRBJ2-6, with D hard to call. V lost 5 bases and J 0 bases, leaving 14 bases between the germline ends. Per the germline V gene, CDR1 is WNHNN and CDR2 is SYGVQD (reference sequence). CDR3 length: 17 amino acids. The CDR3 nucleotides are TGCGCCAGCAGTTTCCCTTTGACTTCCTCTGGGGCCAACGTCCTGACTTTC. Translated: CASSFPLTSSGANVLTF.

The chain joins TRBV4-3 to TRBJ1-6; no firm D call. Germline-derived CDR1 and CDR2 are LGHNA and YSLEER. The CDR3 is made up of 14 amino acids. Trimming removed 0 bases at V and 3 bases at J, with 3 bases between. The DNA of the CDR3 is TGCGCCAGCAGCCAAGAGTACTATAATTCACCCCTCCACTTT. As protein: CASSQEYYNSPLHF.

This clone showed up just once. V gene TRBV6-5 combines with J gene TRBJ1-4; the match to TRBD1 covers 10 bases. This CDR3 comprises 15 residues. From germline, CDR1 is MNHEY and CDR2 SVGAGI. Trimming took 4 bases from V and 10 from J; bases not matched to a gene: 9. The CDR3 loop is CASSFTGQGYGKLFF. The CDR3, as DNA: TGTGCCAGCAGTTTTACGGGACAGGGGTACGGAAAACTGTTTTTT.

This clone was seen only once. This rearrangement joins TRBV28 to TRBJ2-7, with a possible D match to TRBD1 (5 bases). Between the trimmed V and J ends, which lost 3 bases and 6 bases, there was a span of 6 bases. The CDR3 is 11 amino acids. Per the germline V gene, CDR1 is MDHEN and CDR2 is SYDVKM. In DNA form, the CDR3 reads TGTGCCAGCAGTTTTAGGGGCGAGCAGTACTTC. It yields the protein CASSFRGEQYF.

This clone occurred once. The chain combines TRBV19 with TRBJ2-1, with D maybe TRBD2 (5 bases). Trimming stripped 4 bases from V and 3 bases from J, with 13 bases between. In germline, CDR1 is LNHDA, CDR2 SQIVND (reference sequence). This CDR3 region has 15 residues. The CDR3 region has the DNA TGTGCCAGTAGTAGAAGCGGAGGAATCTACAATGAGCAGTTCTTC. As protein: CASSRSGGIYNEQFF.

This sequence joins TRBV14 and TRBJ2-5; possible D gene TRBD2, 6 bases. The CDR3 extends over 16 amino acids. Trimming took off 2 bases at V and 0 bases at J, with 13 bases between the two ends. Looked up from germline, CDR1 is SGHDN and CDR2 is FVKESK. The CDR3 coding sequence is TGTGCCAGCAGCCAACTCGGGACTCAGTACCAAGAGACCCAGTACTTC. This gives the protein CASSQLGTQYQETQYF. Supplemented by reference TRBV14 and TRBJ2-5, the full variable domain reads EAGVTQFPSHSVIEKGQTVTLRCDPISGHDNLYWYRRVMGKEIKFLLHFVKESKQDESGMPNNRFLAERTGGTYSTLKVQPAELEDSGVYFCASSQLGTQYQETQYFGPGTRLLVL.

V gene TRBV4-3 combines with J gene TRBJ2-3, with TRBD1 identical over 7 bases. V dropped 2 bases and J dropped 1; count of bases not matched to a gene: 6. This CDR3 contains 16 residues. Germline CDR1 and CDR2: LGHNA and YSLEER. DNA for the CDR3: TGCGCCAGCAGCCAACCCAGGACAGGAGGCACAGATACGCAGTATTTT. It yields the protein CASSQPRTGGTDTQYF.

This clone was observed once. The chain couples TRBV7-6 to TRBJ2-1; D unclear. The CDR3 is made up of 12 amino acids. V was shortened by 1 base and J by 6 bases, with 4 bases between the two germline ends. Per the germline V gene, CDR1 is SGHVS and CDR2 is FNYEAQ. This chain's CDR3 is CASSLVINEQFF. In DNA form, the CDR3 reads TGTGCCAGCAGCTTAGTTATCAATGAGCAGTTCTTC.

This clone was counted between two and nine times. The chain couples TRBV18 to TRBJ2-7, with 8 bases aligning to TRBD1. CDR3 size: 15 residues. The V gene end was trimmed by 5 bases and the J gene end by 3 bases; junction bases not matched to a gene: 9. In germline, CDR1 is KGHSH, CDR2 LQKENI. In nucleotides, the CDR3 is TGTGCCAGCTCAAACCCGGGACAGGCGTACTACGAGCAGTACTTC. As protein: CASSNPGQAYYEQYF.

CDR3 in DNA: TGTGCCAGCACCCAGGCCCGGGACAAGTACAATGAGCAGTTCTTC. This gives the protein CASTQARDKYNEQFF. The V and J genes are TRBV7-8 and TRBJ2-1, with D possibly matching TRBD1 (6 bases). Germline V gene lookup returns CDR1 SGHVS and CDR2 FQNEAQ. The CDR3 is 15 amino acids. V was pared by 7 bases and J by 4 bases, with 17 bases between.

The chain uses TRBV27 and TRBJ2-1; 10 bases map to TRBD1. This CDR3 contains 16 residues. The junction had 8 bases not matched to a gene; V was cut back by 4 bases and J by 5 bases. CDR1 MNHEY and CDR2 SMNVEV come from the germline V gene (reference sequence). CDR3: CASSSRQGAPHNEQFF. CDR3 sequence (DNA): TGTGCCAGCAGTTCAAGACAGGGGGCACCGCACAATGAGCAGTTCTTC.

The count of this clone is one. This chain uses TRBV6-4 with TRBJ2-3; the match to TRBD1 covers 10 bases. This CDR3 has 16 amino acids. Germline V gene lookup returns CDR1 MRHNA and CDR2 SNTAGT. Trimming took 5 bases from V and 5 from J; bases not matched to a gene: 10. DNA for the CDR3: TGTGCCAGCAGTCCCGACAGGGGGCCGATTGAAGATACGCAGTATTTT. Its translation: CASSPDRGPIEDTQYF.

The chain uses TRBV18 and TRBJ2-7; 12 bases match TRBD2. Trimming at V came to 3 bases and at J to 0 bases, leaving 3 bases not matched to a gene. There are 16 residues in the CDR3. The V gene's germline CDR1 is KGHSH and CDR2 LQKENI. The DNA of the CDR3 is TGTGCCAGCTCACCCACTAGCGGGGGGATCTCCTACGAGCAGTACTTC. Its protein is CASSPTSGGISYEQYF.

V usage is TRBV6-5 and J usage is TRBJ2-1, with 7 bases identical to TRBD1. The germline V gene has CDR1 MNHEY and CDR2 SVGAGI. The length of the CDR3 is 14 residues. Losses at the gene ends were 4 bases for V and 3 bases for J; bases not matched to a gene: 3. CDR3: CASSSGGSYNEQFF. CDR3 DNA: TGTGCCAGCAGTTCAGGGGGAAGCTACAATGAGCAGTTCTTC.

V gene TRBV27 combines with J gene TRBJ1-4; 8 bases agree with TRBD1. The trim removed 8 bases at V and 7 bases at J, leaving 12 bases unmatched. The CDR3 totals 15 residues. Germline CDR1 and CDR2: MNHEY and SMNVEV (reference sequence). Here the CDR3 DNA reads TGTGCCAGCTCCCGGTCAGGACAGGGAAGTGAAAAACTGTTTTTT. Its translation is CASSRSGQGSEKLFF.

CDR3 amino acids: CASTPGSRSNQPQHF. The CDR3 bases are TGTGCCAGTACCCCCGGGAGTCGTAGCAATCAGCCCCAGCATTTT. V and J are TRBV19 and TRBJ1-5; D gene unclear. The germline V gene has CDR1 LNHDA and CDR2 SQIVND (reference sequence). The CDR3 length is 15 residues. V was pared by 7 bases and J by 0 bases, with 13 bases between.

This chain uses TRBV6-1 with TRBJ1-4; TRBD1 agrees at 9 bases. Trimming took 3 bases from V and 16 from J; bases not matched to a gene: 21. From germline, CDR1 is MNHNS and CDR2 SASEGT. This CDR3 region has 17 residues. The CDR3 bases are TGTGCCAGCAGTGACGAGACAATTGGGACAGGGTTTTCCTGGCGGTTTTTT. It codes for CASSDETIGTGFSWRFF.

J is TRBJ1-4 and V is TRBV4-2; TRBD1 aligns across 10 bases. The trim removed 1 base at V and 2 bases at J, leaving 13 bases unmatched. CDR1 and CDR2 from the germline V gene are LGHNA and YNFKEQ. There are 20 residues in the CDR3. CDR3 nucleotides: TGTGCCAGCAGCCAAGTCCTGGGGGACAGGGGTGCGGGGACTAATGAAAAACTGTTTTTT. Translation: CASSQVLGDRGAGTNEKLFF.

This chain joins TRBV7-9 and TRBJ1-3, with D possibly matching TRBD1 (6 bases). The germline CDR1 and CDR2 sequences are SEHNR and FQNEAQ (reference sequence). The CDR3 length is 13 residues. The ends were cut back, 8 bases at V and 0 bases at J, with 8 bases in the middle. The CDR3 here is CASRGGSGNTIYF. CDR3 bases: TGTGCCAGCCGAGGGGGCTCTGGAAACACCATATATTTT.